The sample holds many counts of the clone carrying this TCR beta chain. These data are taken from a study of blood T cells in healthy people across ages. Sample-barcoded 5' priming and a J-beta primer mix drove a second PCR of roughly 6 to 12 cycles. Each of the cDNA molecules was tagged by a template-switch adaptor with 12 random nucleotides. TCRdb used MiXCR to reprocess the 5' RACE reads, holding one entry per CDR3 protein. In the table there are 550,000 to 750,000 distinct CDR3 sequences, over 20% of which are singletons. The CDR3 sequence is 15 residues long. The ends were cut back, 6 bases at V and 10 bases at J, with 25 bases in the middle. The V gene's germline CDR1 is DFQATT and CDR2 SNEGSKA (reference sequence).

This receptor was identified in a man in his sixties or seventies in good health. The source material was blood. V is TRBV20-1 and J is TRBJ2-1, with a weak D call TRBD1 (6 bases). CDR3: CSAESGVEGQQEQFF. CDR3 coding DNA: TGCAGTGCCGAATCAGGAGTTGAAGGACAGCAGGAGCAGTTCTTC.